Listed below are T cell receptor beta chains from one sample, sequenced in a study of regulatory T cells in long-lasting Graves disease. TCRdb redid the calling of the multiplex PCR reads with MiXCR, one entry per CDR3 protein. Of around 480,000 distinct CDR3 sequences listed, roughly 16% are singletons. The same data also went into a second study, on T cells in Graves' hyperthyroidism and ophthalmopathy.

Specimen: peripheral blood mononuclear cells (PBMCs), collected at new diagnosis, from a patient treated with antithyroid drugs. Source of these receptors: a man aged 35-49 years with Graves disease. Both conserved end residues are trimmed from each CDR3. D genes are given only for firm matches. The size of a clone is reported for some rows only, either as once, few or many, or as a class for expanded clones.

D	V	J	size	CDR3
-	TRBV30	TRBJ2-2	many	AWSVQGNGELF
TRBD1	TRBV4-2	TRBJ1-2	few	ASSPAGPDRVGGYT
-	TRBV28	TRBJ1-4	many	ASSLVGGKLF
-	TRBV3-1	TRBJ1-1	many	ASSQGARGSEAF
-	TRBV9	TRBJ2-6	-	ASSVAGSGANVLT
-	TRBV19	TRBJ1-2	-	ASSIDLRVGYT
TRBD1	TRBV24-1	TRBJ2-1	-	ATSWGQGETYNEQF
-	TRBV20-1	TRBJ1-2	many	SATRDINYGYT
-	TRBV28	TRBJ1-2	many	ASSLRTAANYGYT
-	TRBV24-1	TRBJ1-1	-	ATSLGNTEAF
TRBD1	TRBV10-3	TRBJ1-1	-	AISDPGTAGPEAF
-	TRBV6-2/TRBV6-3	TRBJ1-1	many	ASSYSSPGNTEAF
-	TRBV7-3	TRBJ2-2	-	ASSPGGGPGELF
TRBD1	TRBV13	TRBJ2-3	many	ASSLGGRGMDTQY
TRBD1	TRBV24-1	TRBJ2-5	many	ATSDHKTGGETQY
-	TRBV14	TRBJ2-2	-	ASSQDRLAPNTGELF
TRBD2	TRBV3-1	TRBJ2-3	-	ASSQEWASGRARDTQY
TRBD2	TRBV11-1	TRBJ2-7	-	ASSQDLAGYYEQY
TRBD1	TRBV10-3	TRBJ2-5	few	AIRTGGGQETQY
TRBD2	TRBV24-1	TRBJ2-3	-	ATSDPTPGLAGTDTQY
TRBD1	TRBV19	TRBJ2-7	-	ASSPGQGFPYEQY
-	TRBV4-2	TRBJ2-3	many	ASSQGTERTDTQY
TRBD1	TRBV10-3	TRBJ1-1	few	AISEGRGQMGKAF
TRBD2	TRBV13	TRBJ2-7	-	ASSLRGPAGGRAHEQY
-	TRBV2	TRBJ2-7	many	ASSAVRGYEQY
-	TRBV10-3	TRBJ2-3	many	AISESSEGTAFADTQY
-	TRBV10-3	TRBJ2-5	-	AISGAETQY
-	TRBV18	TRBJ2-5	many	ASSPPGRIQETQY
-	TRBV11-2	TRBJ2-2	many	ASSLGVGRNTGELF
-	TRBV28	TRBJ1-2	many	ASSLWERGYT
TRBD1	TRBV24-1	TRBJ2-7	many	ATSEARDRGHEQY
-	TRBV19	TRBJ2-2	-	ASSTRTRDRTGELF
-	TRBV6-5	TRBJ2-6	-	ASSYSIPGGGSGANVLT
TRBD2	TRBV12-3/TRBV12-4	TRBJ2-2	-	ASTPGSGRLTGELF
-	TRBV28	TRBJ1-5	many	ASSPNHRGRNQPQH
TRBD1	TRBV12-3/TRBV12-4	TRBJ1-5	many	ASSYDRGNQPQH
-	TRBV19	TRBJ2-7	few	ASSIRGKGYEQY
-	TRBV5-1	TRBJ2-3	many	ASSLDGGPSTDTQY
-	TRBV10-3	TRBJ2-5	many	AISGRQQETQY
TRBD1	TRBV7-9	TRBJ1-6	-	ASGRQGVSPLH
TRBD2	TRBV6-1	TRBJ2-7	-	ASNPSGRAHEQY
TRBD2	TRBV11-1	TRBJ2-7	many	ASSFSSGTYEQY
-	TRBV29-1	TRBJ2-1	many	SVYGGHEQF
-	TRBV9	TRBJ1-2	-	ASSRQDGYGYT
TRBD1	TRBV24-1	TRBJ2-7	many	ATSDHRTGSYEQY
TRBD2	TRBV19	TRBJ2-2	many	ASRAGGRNTGELF
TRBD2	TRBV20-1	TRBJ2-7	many	SARDFNGRAYEQY
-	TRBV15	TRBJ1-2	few	ATSGEGYGYT
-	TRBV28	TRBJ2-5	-	ASSYPTGGRGETQY
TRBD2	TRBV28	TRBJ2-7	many	ASSRGLAGVPYEQY
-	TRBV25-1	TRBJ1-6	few	ASSAGFASPLH
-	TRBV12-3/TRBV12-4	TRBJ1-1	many	ASLQAGWHTEAF
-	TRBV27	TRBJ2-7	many	ASSLRGQGTNEQY
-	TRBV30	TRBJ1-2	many	AWSEYRGNGYT
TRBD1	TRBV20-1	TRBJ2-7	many	SAHRDSTYEQY
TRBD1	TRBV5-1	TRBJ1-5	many	ASSLLGQGSGQPQH
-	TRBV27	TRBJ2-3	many	ASSTPGRGTDTQY
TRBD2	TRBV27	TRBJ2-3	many	ASSLPLTSGRTDTQY
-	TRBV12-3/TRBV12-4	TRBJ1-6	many	ASRVSGVMNSPLH